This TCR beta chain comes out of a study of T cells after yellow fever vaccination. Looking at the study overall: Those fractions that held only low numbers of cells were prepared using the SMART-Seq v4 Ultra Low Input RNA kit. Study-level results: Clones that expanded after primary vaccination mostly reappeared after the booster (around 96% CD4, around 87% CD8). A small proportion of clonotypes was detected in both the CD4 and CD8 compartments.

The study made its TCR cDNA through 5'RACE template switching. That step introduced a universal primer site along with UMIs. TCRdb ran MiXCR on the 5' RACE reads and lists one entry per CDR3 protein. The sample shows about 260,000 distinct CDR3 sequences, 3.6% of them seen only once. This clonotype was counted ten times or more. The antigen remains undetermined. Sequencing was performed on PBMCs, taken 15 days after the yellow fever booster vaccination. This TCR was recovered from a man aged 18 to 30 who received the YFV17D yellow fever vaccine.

CDR3 residues: CASSHTTGWGTEAFF. The CDR3 DNA follows: TGTGCCAGCTCACACACGACAGGGTGGGGAACTGAAGCTTTCTTT. This chain joins TRBV18 and TRBJ1-1; 7 bases are a match to TRBD1. The germline gives CDR1 KGHSH, CDR2 LQKENI. Losses at the gene ends were 4 bases for V and 5 bases for J; bases not matched to a gene: 10. The length of the CDR3 is 15 residues.